The next 15 T cell receptor beta chains were all read from a single sample in a study of blood T cells in healthy people across ages. For the second PCR, which ran for about 6 to 11 cycles, a sample-barcoded 5' primer and a J-beta primer mix were used. TCRdb redid the calling of the 5' RACE reads with MiXCR, one entry per CDR3 protein. The sample holds approximately 1.5 million distinct CDR3 sequences; approximately 43% are singletons and the top ten take more than 4%. Sequenced input: blood. The receptor source for this set is a woman under 30 in good health.

The chain carries TRBV20-1 and TRBJ2-3; TRBD2 matches 8 bases. Per the germline V gene, CDR1 is DFQATT and CDR2 is SNEGSKA (reference sequence). This CDR3 has 14 amino acids. V was pared by 5 bases and J by 2 bases, with 6 bases of the junction left unmatched. CDR3 protein: CSAHGGELTDTQYF. In DNA form, the CDR3 reads TGCAGTGCTCACGGGGGGGAGCTCACAGATACGCAGTATTTT.

A note on this clonotype: This clone may be a read error of a much larger clone one base away. CDR3 sequence (DNA): TGTGCCAGCAGCTTTGCACAGCAAGAGACCCAGTACTTC. Protein sequence: CASSFAQQETQYF. The rearrangement joins TRBV11-2 to TRBJ2-5; D ambiguous. V lost 3 bases and J 2 bases, leaving 7 bases between the germline ends. The CDR3 length is 13 residues. Germline CDR1 reads SGHAT; CDR2 reads FQNNGV.

A few counts support this clonotype. The gene calls are TRBV12-3 or TRBV12-4 and TRBJ1-6; TRBD1 aligns across 7 bases. V dropped 3 bases and J dropped 10; count of bases not matched to a gene: 9. The CDR3 is 15 amino acids. This chain's CDR3 is CASSFGLQGRSPLHF. CDR3 DNA: TGTGCCAGCAGTTTTGGTTTACAGGGGAGGTCACCCCTCCACTTT.

For the CDR3, the DNA is TGTGCCAGCAGTTTTTCTAGTTATATTTGGAACGATGAGCAGTACTTC. Translating gives CASSFSSYIWNDEQYF. V usage is TRBV28 and J usage is TRBJ2-5; D remains ambiguous. This CDR3 region has 16 residues. The ends were cut back, 3 bases at V and 11 bases at J, with 25 bases in the middle. Germline-derived CDR1 and CDR2 are MDHEN and SYDVKM.

This chain connects TRBV21-1 to TRBJ2-1; the table's D call of TRBD1 was not tested on the DNA. TRBV21-1 is designated a pseudogene. This CDR3 is built from 16 residues. CDR3 sequence (DNA): TGTGCCAGCAGCTGTATGGGGGCTAGGGGTTGGGATGAGCAGTTCTTC. Its protein product is CASSCMGARGWDEQFF.

This clonotype was seen only a few times. The rearrangement uses TRBV7-8 and TRBJ2-1; 7 bases align to TRBD2. The V segment lost 10 bases and the J segment 5 bases; nucleotides outside the gene matches: 8. This CDR3 region has 13 residues. The germline CDR1 and CDR2 sequences are SGHVS and FQNEAQ. The CDR3 is CATKLAPNNEQFF. The DNA for the CDR3 is TGTGCCACAAAACTAGCGCCCAACAATGAGCAGTTCTTC.

This clonotype was counted once. At one end the junction does not follow the germline gene, possibly because of a read error. The chain combines TRBV5-1 with TRBJ1-3; D is unresolved. In germline, CDR1 is SGHRS, CDR2 YFSETQ. CDR3 length equals 15 residues. This CDR3 is CASSPMGHSGNAIYF. The CDR3 nucleotides read TGCGCCAGCAGCCCTATGGGCCACTCTGGAAACGCCATATATTTT.

This clonotype has just a few counts. One end of the junction does not line up with germline, which may come from a read error. The chain combines TRBV7-7 with TRBJ2-1; TRBD1 matches at 9 bases. CDR1 and CDR2 from the germline V gene are SSHAT and FNYEAQ (reference sequence). This CDR3 is built from 16 residues. The CDR3 sequence is CASSLEGTGPHNEQFF. The CDR3 region has the DNA TGTGCTAGCAGCTTAGAGGGGACAGGGCCCCACAATGAGCAGTTCTTC.

Only a few counts were recorded for this clonotype. V usage is TRBV12-3 or TRBV12-4 and J usage is TRBJ1-5, with TRBD1 as a possible D gene (6 bases). This CDR3 contains 18 residues. Between the trimmed V and J ends, which lost 1 base and 0 bases, there was a span of 16 bases. CDR3 loop: CASSLGRNRAYSNQPQHF. CDR3 in DNA: TGTGCCAGCAGTTTAGGCCGGAACAGGGCCTATAGCAATCAGCCCCAGCATTTT.

A few counts support this clonotype. The V call is TRBV7-8, the J call TRBJ2-3; D is possibly TRBD2 (5 bases). The germline V gene has CDR1 SGHVS and CDR2 FQNEAQ. Trimming left V 4 bases short and J 7 bases short, with 9 bases between. The CDR3 covers 12 residues. As DNA, the CDR3 is TGTGCCAGCAGCTGGGTCGGGAATACGCAGTATTTT. Its protein product is CASSWVGNTQYF. Filled out from reference TRBV7-8 and TRBJ2-3, the complete variable domain reads GAGVSQSPRYKVAKRGQDVALRCDPISGHVSLFWYQQALGQGPEFLTYFQNEAQLDKSGLPSDRFFAERPEGSVSTLKIQRTQQEDSAVYLCASSWVGNTQYFGPGTRLTVL.

J is TRBJ1-1 and V is TRBV6-6, with D uncertain. The CDR3 spans 13 residues. The V gene's germline CDR1 is MNHNY and CDR2 SVGAGI (reference sequence). Trimming stripped 7 bases from V and 0 bases from J, with 9 bases between. CDR3 residues: CASTPWMNTEAFF. DNA for the CDR3: TGTGCCAGCACCCCTTGGATGAACACTGAAGCTTTCTTT.

The chain links TRBV29-1 to TRBJ2-1; 11 positions agree with TRBD2. The CDR3 is 16 residues long. Germline lookup yields CDR1 SQVTM and CDR2 ANQGSEA. V gave up 3 bases and J gave up 7 bases; unmatched junction bases: 11. As DNA, the CDR3 is TGCAGCGTTGAGGCCCTAGCGGGAGGTGGGGGGAATGAGCAGTTCTTC. Protein sequence: CSVEALAGGGGNEQFF.

The chain carries TRBV6-2 or TRBV6-3 and TRBJ1-2; the D is unclear. The CDR3 has 11 residues. CDR1 and CDR2 (germline): MNHEY, SVGEGT. V lost 6 bases, J lost 3 bases, and 5 bases lay in between. The DNA of the CDR3 is TGTGCCAGCAGCCACCACTATGGCTACACCTTC. Its translation is CASSHHYGYTF.

This clonotype occurred a few times. CDR3 sequence reads: CSVGGEGGPYNEQFF. The CDR3 nucleotides are TGCAGCGTTGGGGGAGAAGGGGGGCCCTACAATGAGCAGTTCTTC. The rearrangement links TRBV29-1 to TRBJ2-1; D could derive from TRBD1 or TRBD2 (6 bases each). V dropped 4 bases and J dropped 2 bases, with 15 bases sitting between them. This CDR3 comprises 15 residues. The germline CDR1 and CDR2 sequences are SQVTM and ANQGSEA.

In this sample, this clonotype turned up a few times. The chain recombines TRBV2 with TRBJ2-5; unclear D gene. CDR1 SNHLY and CDR2 FYNNEI come from the germline V gene. This CDR3 spans 12 amino acids. Trimming removed 4 bases from V and 11 bases from J, with 14 bases in between. In DNA, the CDR3 is TGTGCCAGCAGTGGAGCCTTTGGTGAGCAGTACTTC. Amino acids: CASSGAFGEQYF.